The text below deals with one T cell receptor (beta chain). As processed by the authors: Nucleated cell number was recorded as an estimate derived from reference gene primer amplification. TCRdb's copy holds only in-frame clones and misses some; the assay was immunoSEQ multiplex PCR. V and J calls and clone size follow that table, whereas D and trimming were derived from the DNA. The sample has 260,000 or so clones, around 90% seen once. This specimen belongs to a study of blood T cell repertoires in COVID-19. Study details: The samples span acute and convalescent COVID-19 from the United States, Italy and Spain. The analysed material was cDNA or gDNA that came from T cells, B-cell-depleted T cells, or PBMCs.

This CDR3 contains 17 residues. Germline CDR1 reads MNHNS; CDR2 reads SASEGT. The J segment lost 2 bases and the V segment lost 3 bases, leaving 13 bases of the junction unmatched. The source is a human donor in a cohort sampled during active COVID-19. Specimen: peripheral blood. V gene TRBV6-1 combines with J gene TRBJ2-7, with 7 bases fitting TRBD2. CDR3 amino acids: CASSEGRAGRLPYEQYF. CDR3 DNA sequence: TGTGCCAGCAGTGAGGGGAGGGCCGGTCGATTGCCCTACGAGCAGTACTTC.